Presented here are 25 T cell receptor beta chains from one specimen sequenced in a study of blood T cell repertoires in COVID-19 (dated by TCRdb to about 2020). Library creation used the immunoSEQ multiplex PCR assay. TCRdb limited this immuneACCESS table to in-frame rearrangements with V and J called. A share of clones is missing; checked studies link under half to unresolved V genes, and the rest is unexplained. Counted in this sample were over 100,000 clones; roughly four fifths of them appeared once. The top ten clones comprise roughly 7.9% of the sample. The sequenced sample consisted of peripheral blood. The receptors were sampled from an older man with acute or convalescent COVID-19.

This chain links TRBV2 with TRBJ1-2, with D unclear. Germline V gives CDR1 SNHLY, CDR2 FYNNEI. V lost 7 bases to trimming and J lost 6 bases, with 15 bases between them. CDR3 length: 13 residues. CDR3 protein: CASTDGVRHGYTF. The CDR3 DNA reads TGTGCCAGCACGGACGGGGTCCGACATGGCTACACCTTC.

This chain connects TRBV29-1 to TRBJ2-3, with 14 bases that match TRBD2. This CDR3 is built from 18 residues. Trimming took 7 bases from V and 1 from J; bases not matched to a gene: 13. Germline values: CDR1 SQVTM, CDR2 ANQGSEA. This chain's CDR3 is CSAWRGLAGVGGTDTQYF. CDR3 in DNA: TGCAGCGCCTGGAGGGGACTAGCGGGAGTGGGGGGCACAGATACGCAGTATTTT.

This clone was seen only once. V gene TRBV7-2 combines with J gene TRBJ1-2; TRBD1 is a possible D gene (6 bases). The CDR3 has 14 amino acids. CDR1 is SGHTA, CDR2 FQGNSA, per germline. V was trimmed by 3 bases and J by 2 bases, leaving 10 bases between them. This chain's CDR3 is CASSFFDRNYGYTF. CDR3 DNA sequence: TGTGCCAGCAGCTTTTTCGACAGGAACTATGGCTACACCTTC.

V gene TRBV6-6 combines with J gene TRBJ2-1; 8 nucleotides agree with TRBD1. The ends lost 7 bases at V and 4 bases at J; junction bases unmatched: 9. Per germline, CDR1 MNHNY and CDR2 SVGAGI (reference sequence). The CDR3 runs 15 residues. The CDR3 bases are TGTGCCAGCAATCCGGGACAGGCCCCTTACAATGAGCAGTTCTTC. This codes for CASNPGQAPYNEQFF.

This chain joins TRBV7-9 and TRBJ1-2; 8 bases fit TRBD1. Germline trimming cut 1 base from V and 4 bases from J; bases unmatched to any gene: 2. This CDR3 comprises 14 residues. Germline V gene sequence: CDR1 SEHNR, CDR2 FQNEAQ (reference sequence). Here the CDR3 DNA reads TGTGCCAGCAGCTTAGGGACAGGGACCTATGGCTACACCTTC. Translated, it gives CASSLGTGTYGYTF.

Written as DNA, the CDR3 is TGCAGCGTTGCCCCCACAACTAACTATGGCTACACCTTC. It yields the protein CSVAPTTNYGYTF. The chain is built from TRBV29-1 and TRBJ1-2; D gene uncertain. V was shortened by 4 bases and J by 0 bases, with 9 bases between the two germline ends. Germline V gene lookup returns CDR1 SQVTM and CDR2 ANQGSEA. This CDR3 comprises 13 residues. The full variable domain, with the rest looked up from reference TRBV29-1 and TRBJ1-2, is SAVISQKPSRDICQRGTSLTIQCQVDSQVTMMFWYRQQPGQSLTLIATANQGSEATYESGFVIDKFPISRPNLTFSTLTVSNMSPEDSSIYLCSVAPTTNYGYTFGSGTRLTVV.

This chain connects TRBV11-3 to TRBJ2-2; possibly TRBD2 for D (6 bases). This CDR3 has 15 amino acids. Germline CDR1 and CDR2: SGHNT and YENEEA. V lost 1 base and J lost 7, with 13 bases in between. CDR3 nucleotide sequence: TGTGCCAGCAGCTTAGGAGGCGGGGATGTCGGGGAGCTGTTTTTT. Translated, it gives CASSLGGGDVGELFF.

The J gene is TRBJ2-7, the V gene TRBV5-4; D is possibly TRBD1 (5 bases). V was clipped by 0 bases and J by 5 bases, with 9 bases between them. There are 13 residues in the CDR3. CDR1 and CDR2 (germline): SGHNT, YYREEE (reference sequence). The CDR3 protein is CASSLGGWNEQYF. DNA of the CDR3: TGTGCCAGCAGCTTGGGGGGCTGGAACGAGCAGTACTTC.

The rearrangement links TRBV6-1 to TRBJ1-5; a weak D match, TRBD1 (5 bases). The CDR3 covers 13 residues. Germline V lookup: CDR1 MNHNS, CDR2 SASEGT. V lost 2 bases to trimming and J lost 7 bases, with 9 bases between them. CDR3 loop: CASSESGRQPQHF. The DNA of the CDR3 is TGTGCCAGCAGTGAATCAGGGAGGCAGCCCCAGCATTTT.

This chain links TRBV20-1 with TRBJ2-2, with 9 bases lining up with TRBD1. J lost 5 bases, V lost 3 bases, and 10 bases had no gene match. Germline CDR1 is DFQATT and CDR2 is SNEGSKA (reference sequence). This CDR3 contains 16 residues. The CDR3 protein is CSASNRDRDLTGELFF. CDR3 coding DNA: TGCAGTGCTAGTAACCGGGACAGGGATTTGACCGGGGAGCTGTTTTTT.

The V and J genes are TRBV6-5 and TRBJ2-1; 8 nucleotides line up with TRBD1. V shed 0 bases, J shed 6 bases, and the junction held 1 base outside the gene matches. CDR3 size: 14 residues. Germline loops: CDR1 MNHEY, CDR2 SVGAGI. The CDR3 is CASSYSQGGNEQFF. The CDR3, as DNA: TGTGCCAGCAGTTACTCACAGGGGGGCAATGAGCAGTTCTTC.

The rearrangement joins TRBV5-4 to TRBJ2-7; 7 nucleotides match TRBD1. J gave up 6 bases and V 6 bases, and 3 bases lay outside the gene matches. Per the germline V gene, CDR1 is SGHNT and CDR2 is YYREEE (reference sequence). The CDR3 loop spans 11 amino acids. The CDR3, as DNA: TGTGCCAGCATCCAGGGGGTCGAGCAGTACTTC. Amino acid sequence: CASIQGVEQYF.

The V call is TRBV6-5, the J call TRBJ1-3, with unresolved D. Deletions cut 6 bases from V and 1 base from J, with 13 bases between. This CDR3 contains 15 residues. Germline V gene lookup returns CDR1 MNHEY and CDR2 SVGAGI. CDR3 sequence: CASSSESGSGNTIYF. DNA of the CDR3: TGTGCCAGCAGCTCCGAGTCGGGGTCTGGAAACACCATATATTTT.

The chain joins TRBV4-2 to TRBJ1-2, with TRBD1 matching 8 bases. The length of the CDR3 is 16 residues. The germline gives CDR1 LGHNA, CDR2 YNFKEQ. Trimming cost V 1 base and J 6 bases; bases outside gene matches: 10. This CDR3 is CASSQGQGAKVDGYTF. CDR3 coding DNA: TGTGCCAGCAGCCAAGGGCAGGGGGCGAAAGTTGATGGCTACACCTTC.

The chain joins TRBV5-1 to TRBJ2-2; TRBD2 matches at 11 bases. Germline loops: CDR1 SGHRS, CDR2 YFSETQ. V shed 4 bases and J 9 bases; nucleotides not matched to a gene: 8. CDR3 length: 15 residues. The CDR3 nucleotides are TGCGCCAGCAGCCTTGAGCTAGCGGGAGGACGGGAGCTGTTTTTT. Its protein product is CASSLELAGGRELFF.

The chain has TRBV29-1 and TRBJ2-7; TRBD2 agrees at 8 bases. The germline CDR1 and CDR2 sequences are SQVTM and ANQGSEA. This CDR3 spans 13 amino acids. Losses at the gene ends were 6 bases for V and 5 bases for J; bases not matched to a gene: 9. CDR3 bases: TGCAGCGTCCCCACGGGGGGGGCCAACGAGCAGTACTTC. Its protein is CSVPTGGANEQYF.

The chain uses TRBV24-1 and TRBJ2-5, with 9 bases lining up with TRBD1. The CDR3 is 15 amino acids. Trimming removed 4 bases from V and 6 bases from J; junction bases left unmatched: 8. CDR1 and CDR2 from the germline V gene are KGHDR and SFDVKD. CDR3 DNA sequence: TGTGCCACCAGTGAACCGGGACAGGGCGTGAAGACCCAGTACTTC. Residues: CATSEPGQGVKTQYF.

The chain recombines TRBV5-1 with TRBJ1-1; 10 positions agree with TRBD1. The length of the CDR3 is 15 residues. CDR1 SGHRS and CDR2 YFSETQ come from the germline V gene. V lost 4 bases, J lost 6 bases, and 9 bases stayed unmatched. This CDR3 reads CASSPGQGGVAEAFF. The CDR3 nucleotides are TGCGCCAGCAGCCCAGGACAGGGGGGGGTAGCTGAAGCTTTCTTT. Combining the CDR3 with reference TRBV5-1 and TRBJ1-1 gives the whole variable domain KAGVTQTPRYLIKTRGQQVTLSCSPISGHRSVSWYQQTPGQGLQFLFEYFSETQRNKGNFPGRFSGRQFSNSRSEMNVSTLELGDSALYLCASSPGQGGVAEAFFGQGTRLTVV.

This chain links TRBV4-2 with TRBJ1-1, with D possibly being TRBD1 (5 bases). CDR3 length: 14 amino acids. Germline CDR1 reads LGHNA; CDR2 reads YNFKEQ. V was trimmed by 0 bases and J by 5 bases, leaving 10 bases between them. CDR3: CASSQDRGGTEAFF. The CDR3 DNA reads as TGTGCCAGCAGCCAAGACCGTGGGGGGACTGAAGCTTTCTTT.

This clone was counted a few times. The genes are TRBV6-1 and TRBJ2-7; 7 nucleotides align to TRBD1. The CDR3 has 16 amino acids. The germline CDR1 and CDR2 sequences are MNHNS and SASEGT. J was trimmed by 2 bases and V by 0 bases; bases with no gene match: 7. The CDR3 sequence: CASSEARWDSAYEQYF. Written as DNA, the CDR3 is TGTGCCAGCAGTGAAGCCCGATGGGACAGCGCCTACGAGCAGTACTTC.

The rearrangement uses TRBV5-4 and TRBJ1-6, with 10 positions matching TRBD1. The CDR3 extends over 15 amino acids. Germline CDR1 is SGHNT and CDR2 is YYREEE (reference sequence). The V and J ends lost 9 bases and 0 bases, in that order; junction bases with no gene match: 3. In DNA, the CDR3 is TGTGCCACGCGGACAGGGGGCTCCTATAATTCACCCCTCCACTTT. Translating it yields CATRTGGSYNSPLHF.

The chain is built from TRBV15 and TRBJ1-1, with D perhaps matching TRBD1 (5 bases). In germline, CDR1 is LNHNV, CDR2 YYDKDF (reference sequence). The CDR3 length is 13 residues. Trimming took off 2 bases at V and 5 bases at J, with 9 bases between the two ends. Written as DNA, the CDR3 is TGTGCCACCAGCAGACAGGGATGGACTGAAGCTTTCTTT. Translated, it gives CATSRQGWTEAFF.

The chain has TRBV12-3 or TRBV12-4 and TRBJ1-6; tentatively, D is TRBD1 (6 bases). The CDR3 covers 13 residues. V gave up 5 bases and J gave up 6 bases, with 8 bases separating them. The CDR3, as DNA: TGTGCCAGCAGTCGAGGGGGTAATTCACCCCTCCACTTT. It is translated as CASSRGGNSPLHF.

This chain joins TRBV19 and TRBJ1-1; 10 bases align to TRBD1. This CDR3 is 15 amino acids long. The junction had 7 bases not matched to a gene; V was cut back by 4 bases and J by 5 bases. CDR1 is LNHDA, CDR2 SQIVND, per germline (reference sequence). CDR3 coding DNA: TGTGCCAGTAGTACGTTGACAGGGGGCCGGACTGAAGCTTTCTTT. Translating gives CASSTLTGGRTEAFF.

V usage is TRBV12-3 or TRBV12-4 and J usage is TRBJ2-1, with D perhaps matching TRBD2 (5 bases). This CDR3 region has 13 residues. The V end was cut by 6 bases, the J end by 4 bases, with 10 bases between. CDR3 in DNA: TGTGCCAGCAGCCCCGGGGAGTACAATGAGCAGTTCTTC. It specifies CASSPGEYNEQFF.